These T cell receptor beta chains were read from a single sample in a study of blood T cells in healthy people across ages. TCRdb fed the 5' RACE reads into MiXCR, producing one record per CDR3 protein. Counted here are hundreds of thousands of distinct CDR3 sequences, 40% to 55% occurring once; the ten biggest clones make up 20% to 25%. Sequencing was done on a sample of blood. These receptors originate from a man of 80 years or more in good health. Both conserved end residues are part of each CDR3. The D gene is left open where the match is weak. Size tells how often a clone was seen (once, few, many) or the class of an expanded clone, and some rows leave it out.

j_gene,v_gene,d_gene,abundance,CDR3aa,CDR3nt
TRBJ2-7,TRBV10-3,-,-,CAISPNDGNSYEQYF,TGTGCCATCAGCCCTAATGATGGGAACTCCTACGAGCAGTACTTC
TRBJ2-1,TRBV3-1,TRBD2,few,CASSPSGIPYNEQFF,TGTGCCAGCAGCCCTAGCGGGATTCCTTACAATGAGCAGTTCTTC
TRBJ2-1,TRBV11-2,-,few,CASSLLAQGRYPRRVGYNEQFF,TGTGCCAGCAGCTTACTAGCGCAGGGGAGGTACCCACGCCGAGTGGGATACAATGAGCAGTTCTTC
TRBJ1-6,TRBV15,TRBD1,-,CATSRERQGISPLHF,TGTGCCACCAGCAGAGAGAGACAGGGGATTTCACCCCTCCACTTT
TRBJ1-6,TRBV27,-,-,CASSLSGTVNSPLHF,TGTGCCAGCAGTTTATCGGGGACGGTGAATTCACCCCTCCACTTT
TRBJ1-2,TRBV5-8,TRBD1,-,CASSFDRVGYTF,TGTGCCAGCAGCTTCGACAGGGTGGGCTACACCTTC
TRBJ2-5,TRBV7-2,-,-,CARSLTETQYF,TGTGCCCGCAGCTTAACCGAGACCCAGTACTTC
TRBJ2-1,TRBV7-2,-,-,CASSLAGVGVYNEQFF,TGTGCCAGCAGCTTAGCGGGAGTTGGCGTATACAATGAGCAGTTCTTC
TRBJ1-2,TRBV10-3,TRBD1,few,CAISVGQTNYGYTF,TGTGCCATCAGTGTGGGACAGACTAACTATGGCTACACCTTC
TRBJ1-1,TRBV20-1,-,-,CSARWALDTEAFF,TGCAGTGCCCGTTGGGCTTTGGACACTGAAGCTTTCTTT
TRBJ2-3,TRBV11-2,-,once,CASSLSSGIRTDTQYF,TGTGCCAGCAGCTTATCGTCAGGGATACGCACAGATACGCAGTATTTT
TRBJ2-7,TRBV7-2,-,-,CASGGGTAKSEQYF,TGTGCCAGTGGAGGGGGGACAGCAAAGAGCGAGCAGTACTTC
TRBJ2-1,TRBV6-2/TRBV6-3,TRBD1,-,CASRQVQGARISHNEQFF,TGTGCCAGCAGACAAGTACAGGGGGCCAGAATCTCTCACAATGAGCAGTTCTTC